This T cell receptor (beta chain) was identified in a study of Graves' ophthalmopathy and Graves' hyperthyroidism. Study-level results: For predicting ophthalmopathy progression, the model had almost 71% sensitivity and approximately 77% specificity. Most clonotypes expanded in thyroid above 0.001 frequency were present in blood too.

Comments on this clonotype: The antigen remains unidentified.

For repertoire sequencing, the TCR beta CDR3 regions were amplified from RNA transcripts. First-round RT-PCR with HTBI primers preceded a second-round multiplex PCR. A single record per CDR3 protein comes from TCRdb applying MiXCR to the multiplex PCR reads. The repertoire has about 1.1 million distinct CDR3 sequences, about two fifths of them found once; the top ten carry more than 9.5%. The CDR3 loop spans 14 amino acids. CDR1 and CDR2 from the germline V gene are SGHDN and FVKESK. The ends were cut back, 1 base at V and 11 bases at J, with 15 bases in the middle. Sequenced sample: peripheral blood or thyroid tissue (not recorded which). The chain joins TRBV14 to TRBJ1-5; unclear D gene. The receptor was derived from an adult man with Graves' hyperthyroidism. The CDR3 sequence: CASSQGLAGETQHF. Here the CDR3 DNA reads TGTGCCAGCAGCCAAGGGCTAGCTGGGGAGACCCAGCATTTT.